These T cell receptor beta chains were read from a single sample in a study of cytomegalovirus exposure and HLA in healthy donors. The table came from immunoSEQ multiplex PCR; TCRdb's copy has only in-frame clones and leaves some out. The repertoire consists of just over 70,000 clones, with 74% occurring once and the leading ten covering roughly an eighth. Material for sequencing was PBMCs. The receptors here all came from a human donor in good health. Both conserved end residues are part of each CDR3. A D gene is named only where the DNA matches it firmly. The listing skips clone size in some rows; elsewhere it reads once, few, many or a size class.

TRBJ2-5	-	-	TRBV4-1	CASSVQLQETQYF	TGCGCCAGCTCTGTACAGTTGCAAGAGACCCAGTACTTC
TRBJ2-7	few	-	TRBV29-1	CRKRQEGSYEQYF	TGCAGGAAAAGGCAGGAGGGCTCCTACGAGCAGTACTTC
TRBJ1-1	-	-	TRBV25-1	CASSGFRQDIRAHAEAFF	TGTGCCAGCAGTGGTTTTCGACAGGACATTCGGGCACACGCTGAAGCTTTCTTT
TRBJ2-7	-	TRBD2	TRBV5-8	CASSFTSGVEQYF	TGTGCCAGCAGCTTCACTAGCGGGGTCGAGCAGTACTTC
TRBJ1-6	-	-	TRBV6-5	CASSPGASVSPLHF	TGTGCCAGCAGTCCTGGGGCCTCAGTTTCACCCCTCCACTTT
TRBJ1-4	-	TRBD1	TRBV30	CAWSVGGSEKLFF	TGTGCCTGGAGTGTAGGGGGCAGCGAAAAACTGTTTTTT
TRBJ2-3	-	-	TRBV15	CATSIGVGTDTQYF	TGTGCCACCAGCATCGGGGTAGGCACAGATACGCAGTATTTT
TRBJ2-7	few	TRBD1	TRBV28	CASSSLGQLITYEQYF	TGTGCCAGCAGTTCCTTGGGACAGTTGATTACCTACGAGCAGTACTTC
TRBJ1-2	few	-	TRBV5-6	CASSLPGVGYGYTF	TGTGCCAGCAGCTTGCCGGGGGTGGGCTATGGCTACACCTTC
TRBJ1-2	-	-	TRBV5-6	CASSSGRLANYGYTF	TGTGCCAGCAGCAGCGGACGGTTAGCTAACTATGGCTACACCTTC
TRBJ1-4	-	TRBD1	TRBV11-3	CASSWGQSATNEKLFF	TGTGCCAGCAGCTGGGGACAGAGCGCAACTAATGAAAAACTGTTTTTT
TRBJ1-1	-	-	TRBV5-1	CASRGIGENTEAFF	TGCGCCAGCAGGGGAATCGGGGAAAACACTGAAGCTTTCTTT
TRBJ1-4	-	-	TRBV6-6	CASSSPAGNNEKLFF	TGTGCCAGCAGTTCCCCAGCAGGAAATAATGAAAAACTGTTTTTT
TRBJ2-1	few	TRBD1	TRBV6-1	CASSGHPGQGTGNYNEQFF	TGTGCCAGCAGTGGGCACCCGGGACAGGGAACAGGGAACTACAATGAGCAGTTCTTC
TRBJ2-6	-	-	TRBV10-3	CAISESGAANVLTF	TGTGCCATCAGTGAGTCGGGGGCCGCCAACGTCCTGACTTTC
TRBJ1-1	-	-	TRBV9	CASSPGRGEAFF	TGTGCCAGCAGCCCAGGGCGGGGCGAGGCTTTCTTT
TRBJ2-7	-	-	TRBV13	CASSLSGTPAYEQYF	TGTGCCAGCAGCCTCTCCGGGACTCCCGCCTACGAGCAGTACTTC
TRBJ1-1	-	-	TRBV5-1	CASSLEEGSTEAFF	TGCGCCAGCAGCCTAGAGGAGGGGAGCACTGAAGCTTTCTTT
TRBJ1-1	many	-	TRBV4-1	CASRKQGLPNTEAFF	TGCGCCAGCAGAAAACAGGGTTTGCCGAACACTGAAGCTTTCTTT
TRBJ2-7	-	-	TRBV7-9	CASSLRGRADEQYF	TGTGCCAGCAGCTTAAGGGGGAGGGCCGACGAGCAGTACTTC
TRBJ2-7	-	TRBD2	TRBV29-1	CSGTGTRGNEQYF	TGCAGCGGAACCGGGACTAGGGGAAACGAGCAGTACTTC
TRBJ2-5	-	TRBD1	TRBV14	CASSDWTGSQETQYF	TGTGCCAGCAGCGATTGGACAGGGAGTCAAGAGACCCAGTACTTC
TRBJ1-1	-	-	TRBV9	CASGGGGIGTEAFF	TGTGCCAGCGGCGGGGGAGGAATCGGGACTGAAGCTTTCTTT
TRBJ2-1	-	TRBD2	TRBV7-6	CASSLEWGLAGYNEQFF	TGTGCCAGCAGCTTAGAGTGGGGACTAGCGGGGTACAATGAGCAGTTCTTC
TRBJ2-7	-	-	TRBV2	CASRSDSYEQYF	TGTGCCAGCAGATCGGACAGCTACGAGCAGTACTTC
TRBJ2-5	-	-	TRBV9	CASSARQVQETQYF	TGTGCCAGCAGTGCCAGACAGGTCCAAGAGACCCAGTACTTC
TRBJ2-3	-	-	TRBV6-1	CASSVLREDTQYF	TGTGCCAGCAGTGTCCTCAGGGAAGATACGCAGTATTTT
TRBJ2-7	few	TRBD2	TRBV27	CASCQLGTSGEQYF	TGTGCCAGCTGCCAACTAGGCACTAGCGGCGAGCAGTACTTC
TRBJ2-7	-	TRBD1	TRBV5-1	CASSLGDRGPYEQYF	TGCGCCAGCAGCTTGGGGGACAGGGGGCCCTACGAGCAGTACTTC